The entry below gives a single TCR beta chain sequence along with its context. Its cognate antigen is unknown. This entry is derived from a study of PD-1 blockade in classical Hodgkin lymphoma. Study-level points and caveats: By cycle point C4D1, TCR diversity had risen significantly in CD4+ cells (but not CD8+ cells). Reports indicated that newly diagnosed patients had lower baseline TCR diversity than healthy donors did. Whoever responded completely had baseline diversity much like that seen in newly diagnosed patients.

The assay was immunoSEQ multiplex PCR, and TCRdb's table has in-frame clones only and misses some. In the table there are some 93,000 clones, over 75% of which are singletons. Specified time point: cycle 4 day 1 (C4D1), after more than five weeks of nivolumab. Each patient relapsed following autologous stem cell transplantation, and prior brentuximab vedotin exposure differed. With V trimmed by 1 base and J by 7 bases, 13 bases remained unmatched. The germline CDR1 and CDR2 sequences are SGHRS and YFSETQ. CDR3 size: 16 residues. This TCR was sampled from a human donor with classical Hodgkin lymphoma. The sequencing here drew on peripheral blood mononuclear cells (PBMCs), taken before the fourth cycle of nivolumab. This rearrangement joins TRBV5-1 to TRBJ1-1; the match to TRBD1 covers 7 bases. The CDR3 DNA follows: TGCGCCAGCAGCTTGTTTTTGCGTGGAGGACAGGTTGAAGCTTTCTTT. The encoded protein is CASSLFLRGGQVEAFF.